Each of the 13 T cell receptor beta chains below was sequenced from the same sample in a study of shared clonotypes between healthy human individuals. The protocol was immunoSEQ multiplex PCR, while the TCRdb copy is restricted to in-frame clones and leaves out a portion. There are hundreds of thousands of clones in the sample; 90% to 97% occur only once, and 0.06% lies in the top ten. The sequenced material came from naive CD4+ T cells sorted from blood. Subset defined: CD45RA+ positively selected. These receptors originate from a woman aged 25 to 39 in good health.

This clone was observed a single time. The V gene is TRBV2, the J gene TRBJ2-5; TRBD1 is a possible D gene (5 bases). The length of the CDR3 is 13 residues. Trimming removed 4 bases at V and 2 bases at J, with 8 bases between. CDR1 and CDR2 from the germline V gene are SNHLY and FYNNEI. The CDR3: CASSAQGQETQYF. The DNA for the CDR3 is TGTGCCAGCAGTGCCCAGGGACAAGAGACCCAGTACTTC.

The V and J genes are TRBV19 and TRBJ2-7, with D maybe TRBD2 (6 bases). The CDR3 is 15 residues long. Trimming took 4 bases from V and 3 from J, leaving 16 bases between them. Germline assignment: CDR1 LNHDA and CDR2 SQIVND (reference sequence). CDR3 DNA sequence: TGTGCCAGTAGTACGACGGGGACTGTATTCTACGAGCAGTACTTC. It specifies CASSTTGTVFYEQYF. Full variable domain (remainder filled in from reference TRBV19 and TRBJ2-7): DGGITQSPKYLFRKEGQNVTLSCEQNLNHDAMYWYRQDPGQGLRLIYYSQIVNDFQKGDIAEGYSVSREKKESFPLTVTSAQKNPTAFYLCASSTTGTVFYEQYFGPGTRLTVT.

This chain links TRBV2 with TRBJ1-4; 11 bases match TRBD1. Germline trimming cut 5 bases from V and 7 bases from J; bases unmatched to any gene: 6. Germline values: CDR1 SNHLY, CDR2 FYNNEI. The CDR3 is 15 amino acids. This CDR3 reads CASSISGTGGEKLFF. In nucleotides, the CDR3 is TGTGCCAGCAGTATTTCCGGGACAGGGGGTGAAAAACTGTTTTTT.

As DNA, the CDR3 is TGTGCTAGTGTTCCGGACGGCCTTGGAGCTGAGCAGTTCTTC. Encoded protein: CASVPDGLGAEQFF. This rearrangement joins TRBV12-5 to TRBJ2-1; no clear D. The germline CDR1 and CDR2 sequences are LGHNT and FRNRAP. The CDR3 is 14 amino acids. Deletions cut 7 bases from V and 9 bases from J, with 19 bases between.

The V gene is TRBV4-2, the J gene TRBJ2-1; 10 bases agree with TRBD2. The CDR3 runs to 19 residues. Germline CDR1 reads LGHNA; CDR2 reads YNFKEQ. V shed 0 bases, J shed 7 bases, and the junction held 15 bases outside the gene matches. CDR3 coding DNA: TGTGCCAGCAGCCAAGATTCTCCCCTACTAGCGGGACTGCAGAATGAGCAGTTCTTC. This gives the protein CASSQDSPLLAGLQNEQFF.

J is TRBJ2-5 and V is TRBV2; D gene uncertain. Germline CDR1 SNHLY, CDR2 FYNNEI. V was trimmed by 4 bases and J by 4 bases, leaving 10 bases between them. The CDR3 loop spans 13 amino acids. DNA of the CDR3: TGTGCCAGCAGTGTAGACTTCACAGAGACCCAGTACTTC. This gives the protein CASSVDFTETQYF.

The gene calls are TRBV5-1 and TRBJ1-1; D remains ambiguous. CDR1 is SGHRS, CDR2 YFSETQ, per germline. The CDR3 spans 14 residues. The V and J ends lost 1 base and 0 bases respectively, with 7 bases between them. The CDR3 sequence: CASSLPGMNTEAFF. CDR3 coding DNA: TGCGCCAGCAGCTTGCCGGGTATGAACACTGAAGCTTTCTTT.

The chain combines TRBV19 with TRBJ2-7; D is possibly TRBD2 (6 bases). This CDR3 is 13 amino acids long. In germline, CDR1 is LNHDA, CDR2 SQIVND (reference sequence). V lost 9 bases, J lost 2 bases, and 14 bases lay in between. CDR3 coding DNA: TGTGCCAGCGGACTGGGGACTCCCTACGAGCAGTACTTC. Its protein product is CASGLGTPYEQYF.

The rearrangement joins TRBV4-1 to TRBJ2-1; tentatively, D is TRBD2 (6 bases). V lost 1 base, J lost 4 bases, and 11 bases lay in between. Germline V gene data show CDR1 as MGHRA and CDR2 as YSYEKL. This CDR3 region has 15 residues. The CDR3 loop reads CASSQVPSAYNEQFF. DNA of the CDR3: TGCGCCAGCAGCCAAGTTCCTAGCGCATACAATGAGCAGTTCTTC.

The CDR3: CASSQRGQGARNEQYF. The CDR3 bases are TGTGCCAGCAGTCAAAGGGGACAGGGGGCGCGGAACGAGCAGTACTTC. The rearrangement links TRBV6-6 to TRBJ2-7; 12 bases align to TRBD1. The CDR3 is 16 residues long. With 5 bases clipped from V and 5 bases from J, the junction kept 10 bases outside the gene matches. Germline loops: CDR1 MNHNY, CDR2 SVGAGI (reference sequence).

The gene calls are TRBV30 and TRBJ1-1, with a tentative D call TRBD1 (5 bases). Germline V lookup: CDR1 GTSNPN, CDR2 SVGIG (reference sequence). The CDR3 consists of 12 residues. V gave up 5 bases and J gave up 8 bases, with 15 bases separating them. CDR3 nucleotides: TGTGCCTGGTCGAGAGCGGGGGGAGAAGCTTTCTTT. Amino acids: CAWSRAGGEAFF.

The chain employs TRBV11-1 and TRBJ2-3; 7 positions agree with TRBD2. The V segment lost 0 bases and the J segment 2 bases; nucleotides outside the gene matches: 2. The V gene's germline CDR1 is SGHAT and CDR2 FQDESV (reference sequence). This CDR3 is built from 15 residues. The DNA for the CDR3 is TGTGCCAGCAGCTTAGCGGGAGGGTCCACAGATACGCAGTATTTT. Translating it yields CASSLAGGSTDTQYF.

This rearrangement joins TRBV28 to TRBJ1-2; TRBD1 might be the D (5 bases). This CDR3 is 12 amino acids long. CDR1 and CDR2 from the germline V gene are MDHEN and SYDVKM. The V end lost 8 bases, the J end lost 8 bases, and 15 bases lay between the germline ends. The CDR3 spells CASHKSGVGYTF. CDR3 sequence (DNA): TGTGCCAGCCATAAATCGGGGGTAGGCTACACCTTC.